These 5 T cell receptor beta chains were all obtained from the same sample, sequenced in a study of T cell responses to AZD1222 COVID-19 vaccine. Sequenced by immunoSEQ multiplex PCR; TCRdb stores in-frame clones only, minus some. This sample yields about 140,000 clones, of which around 90% are seen a single time; just over 5.5% belongs to the top ten. Source: peripheral blood, taken on day 0 of AZD1222 vaccination. The receptor set was obtained from an adult in good health.

The genes are TRBV30 and TRBJ1-4, with a weak D call TRBD1 (6 bases). Germline CDR1 and CDR2: GTSNPN and SVGIG (reference sequence). CDR3 size: 15 residues. Trimming cost V 4 bases and J 5 bases, with 17 bases left between them. CDR3 bases: TGTGCCTGGAATGTGTTTCGGGGGCTAAATGAAAAACTGTTTTTT. Encoded protein: CAWNVFRGLNEKLFF.

CDR3 nucleotide sequence: TGTGCCAGCAGTTACTCGACGGGGGGTGAAGCTTTCTTT. Translation: CASSYSTGGEAFF. The chain joins TRBV6-6 to TRBJ1-1; a possible D gene is TRBD1 (5 bases). There are 13 residues in the CDR3. V lost 0 bases and J 7 bases, leaving 9 bases between the germline ends. Germline-derived CDR1 and CDR2 are MNHNY and SVGAGI (reference sequence).

The chain employs TRBV19 and TRBJ1-6; the match to TRBD1 covers 8 bases. CDR1 and CDR2 from the germline V gene are LNHDA and SQIVND (reference sequence). The CDR3 has 15 residues. Unmatched junction bases numbered 7, after V lost 5 bases and J lost 7 bases. The CDR3 sequence: CASSVGQAGNSPLHF. The CDR3 DNA is TGTGCCAGTAGTGTGGGACAGGCGGGAAATTCACCCCTCCACTTT.

The chain couples TRBV7-9 to TRBJ1-5, with a possible D match to TRBD1 (5 bases). Germline V lookup: CDR1 SEHNR, CDR2 FQNEAQ (reference sequence). Trimming removed 1 base at V and 6 bases at J, with 13 bases between. The CDR3 sequence is 15 residues long. CDR3 DNA sequence: TGTGCCAGCAGCTTAGAGGGGAGAGGGACTCAGCCCCAGCATTTT. Encoded protein: CASSLEGRGTQPQHF. Based on the CDR3 plus reference TRBV7-9 and TRBJ1-5, the full variable domain is DTGVSQNPRHKITKRGQNVTFRCDPISEHNRLYWYRQTLGQGPEFLTYFQNEAQLEKSRLLSDRFSAERPKGSFSTLEIQRTEQGDSAMYLCASSLEGRGTQPQHFGDGTRLSIL.

V and J are TRBV5-4 and TRBJ2-1; no firm D call. Germline-derived CDR1 and CDR2 are SGHNT and YYREEE (reference sequence). The CDR3 sequence is 12 residues long. V gave up 4 bases and J gave up 5 bases, with 7 bases separating them. The CDR3 DNA sequence: TGTGCCAGCAGCGAGGCCCACAATGAGCAGTTCTTC. Residues: CASSEAHNEQFF. The full variable domain, its missing parts supplied by reference TRBV5-4 and TRBJ2-1, is ETGVTQSPTHLIKTRGQQVTLRCSSQSGHNTVSWYQQALGQGPQFIFQYYREEENGRGNFPPRFSGLQFPNYSSELNVNALELDDSALYLCASSEAHNEQFFGPGTRLTVL.